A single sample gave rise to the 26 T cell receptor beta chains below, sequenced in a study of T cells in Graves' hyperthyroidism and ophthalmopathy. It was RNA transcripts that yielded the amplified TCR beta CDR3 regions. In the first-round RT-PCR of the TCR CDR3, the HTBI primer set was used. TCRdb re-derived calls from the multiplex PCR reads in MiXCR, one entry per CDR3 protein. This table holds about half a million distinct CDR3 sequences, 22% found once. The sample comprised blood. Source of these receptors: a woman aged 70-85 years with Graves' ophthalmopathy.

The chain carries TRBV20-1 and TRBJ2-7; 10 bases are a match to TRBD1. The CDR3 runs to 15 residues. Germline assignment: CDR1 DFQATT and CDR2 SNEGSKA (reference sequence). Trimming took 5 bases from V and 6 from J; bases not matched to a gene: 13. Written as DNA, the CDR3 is TGCAGTGCTCGCCCCACCTGGACAGGGGGAAGCGAGCAGTACTTC. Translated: CSARPTWTGGSEQYF.

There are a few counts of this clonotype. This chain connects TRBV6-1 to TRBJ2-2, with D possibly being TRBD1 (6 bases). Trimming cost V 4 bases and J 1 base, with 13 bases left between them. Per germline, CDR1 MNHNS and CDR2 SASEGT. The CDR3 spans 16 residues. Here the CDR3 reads CASSASRTVNTGELFF. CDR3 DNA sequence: TGTGCCAGCAGTGCCTCCAGGACAGTGAACACCGGGGAGCTGTTTTTT.

Here the CDR3 DNA reads TGTGCCAGCAGTCGGACGGGACAATCGAATGAAAAACTGTTTTTT. It yields the protein CASSRTGQSNEKLFF. V gene TRBV7-9 combines with J gene TRBJ1-4; TRBD1 might be the D (6 bases). The CDR3 consists of 15 residues. Trimming removed 6 bases at V and 5 bases at J, with 16 bases between. Germline V lookup: CDR1 SEHNR, CDR2 FQNEAQ (reference sequence).

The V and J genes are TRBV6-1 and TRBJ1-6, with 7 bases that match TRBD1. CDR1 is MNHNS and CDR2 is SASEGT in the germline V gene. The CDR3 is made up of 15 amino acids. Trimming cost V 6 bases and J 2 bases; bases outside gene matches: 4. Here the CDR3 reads CASRRTGAYNSPLHF. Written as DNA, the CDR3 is TGTGCCAGCAGAAGGACAGGTGCCTATAATTCACCCCTCCACTTT.

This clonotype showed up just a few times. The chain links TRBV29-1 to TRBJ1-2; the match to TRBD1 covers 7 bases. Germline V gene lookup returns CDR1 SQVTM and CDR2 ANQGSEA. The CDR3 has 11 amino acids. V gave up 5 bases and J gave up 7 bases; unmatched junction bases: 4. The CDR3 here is CSVKQGSGYTF. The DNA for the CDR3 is TGCAGCGTTAAACAGGGGAGTGGCTACACCTTC.

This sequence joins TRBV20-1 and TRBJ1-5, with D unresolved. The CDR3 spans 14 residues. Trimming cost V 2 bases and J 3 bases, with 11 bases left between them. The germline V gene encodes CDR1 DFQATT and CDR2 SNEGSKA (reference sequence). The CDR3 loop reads CSARIAEFNQPQHF. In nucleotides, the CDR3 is TGCAGTGCTAGAATTGCGGAATTCAATCAGCCCCAGCATTTT.

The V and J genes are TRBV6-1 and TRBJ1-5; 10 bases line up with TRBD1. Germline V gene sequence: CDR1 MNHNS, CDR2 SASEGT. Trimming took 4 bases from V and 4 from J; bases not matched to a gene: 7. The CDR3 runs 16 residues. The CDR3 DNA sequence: TGTGCCAGCAGTGCCCGGGACAGGGGTCCGAATCAGCCCCAGCATTTT. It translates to CASSARDRGPNQPQHF.

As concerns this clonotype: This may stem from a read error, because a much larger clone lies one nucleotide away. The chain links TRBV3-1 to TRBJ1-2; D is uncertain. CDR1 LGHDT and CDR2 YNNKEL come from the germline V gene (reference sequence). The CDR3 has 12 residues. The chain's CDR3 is CVSSQADGGYTF. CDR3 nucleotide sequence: TGTGTCAGCAGCCAAGCGGACGGAGGCTACACCTTC.

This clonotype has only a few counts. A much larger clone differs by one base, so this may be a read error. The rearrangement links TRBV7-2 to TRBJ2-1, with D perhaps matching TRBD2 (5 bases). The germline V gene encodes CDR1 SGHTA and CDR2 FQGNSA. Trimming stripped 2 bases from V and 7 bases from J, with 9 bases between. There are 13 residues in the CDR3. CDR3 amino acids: CASSLSRENEQFF. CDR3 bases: TGTGCCAGCAGCTTAAGTAGGGAGAATGAGCAGTTCTTC. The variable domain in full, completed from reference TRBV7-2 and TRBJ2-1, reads GAGVSQSPSNKVTEKGKDVELRCDPISGHTALYWYRQSLGQGLEFLIYFQGNSAPDKSGLPSDRFSAERTGGSVSTLTIQRTQQEDSAVYLCASSLSRENEQFFGPGTRLTVL.

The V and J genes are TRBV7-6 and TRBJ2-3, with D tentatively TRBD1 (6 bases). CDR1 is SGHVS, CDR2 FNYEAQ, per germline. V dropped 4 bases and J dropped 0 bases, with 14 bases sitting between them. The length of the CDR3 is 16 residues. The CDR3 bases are TGTGCCAGCAGCTCGCCGGGACATGGAAGCACAGATACGCAGTATTTT. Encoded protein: CASSSPGHGSTDTQYF.

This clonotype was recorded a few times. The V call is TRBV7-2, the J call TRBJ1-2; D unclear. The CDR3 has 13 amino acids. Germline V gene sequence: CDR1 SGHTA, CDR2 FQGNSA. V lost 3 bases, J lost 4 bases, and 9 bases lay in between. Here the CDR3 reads CASSFPGGYGYTF. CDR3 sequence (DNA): TGTGCCAGCAGCTTCCCGGGCGGCTATGGCTACACCTTC.

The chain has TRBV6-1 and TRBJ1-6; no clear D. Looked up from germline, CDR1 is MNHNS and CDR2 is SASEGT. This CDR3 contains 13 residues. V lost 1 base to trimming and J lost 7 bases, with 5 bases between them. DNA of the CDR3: TGTGCCAGCAGTGAAGTAGGGAATTCACCCCTCCACTTT. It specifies CASSEVGNSPLHF.

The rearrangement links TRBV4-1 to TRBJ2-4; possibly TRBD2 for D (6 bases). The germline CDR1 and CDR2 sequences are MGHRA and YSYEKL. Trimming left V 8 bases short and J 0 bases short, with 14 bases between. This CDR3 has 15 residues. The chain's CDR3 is CASGTDNLAKNIQYF. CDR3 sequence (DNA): TGCGCCAGCGGGACTGACAACCTAGCCAAAAACATTCAGTACTTC.

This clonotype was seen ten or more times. CDR3 sequence: CAWTAYREGGYTF. Here the CDR3 DNA reads TGTGCCTGGACGGCTTACAGGGAGGGTGGCTACACCTTC. J is TRBJ1-2 and V is TRBV30; D perhaps matches TRBD1 (6 bases). The CDR3 is made up of 13 amino acids. Germline loops: CDR1 GTSNPN, CDR2 SVGIG (reference sequence). V shed 4 bases and J shed 7 bases, with 16 bases lying between them.

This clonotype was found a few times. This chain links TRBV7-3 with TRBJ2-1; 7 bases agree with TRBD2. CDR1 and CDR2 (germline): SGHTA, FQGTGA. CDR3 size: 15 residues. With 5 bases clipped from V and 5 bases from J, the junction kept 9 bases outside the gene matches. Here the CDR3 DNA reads TGTGCCAGCAGCCCTAGCGGCCCTTGGGACAATGAGCAGTTCTTC. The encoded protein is CASSPSGPWDNEQFF. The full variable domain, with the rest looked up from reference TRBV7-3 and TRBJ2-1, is GAGVSQTPSNKVTEKGKYVELRCDPISGHTALYWYRQSLGQGPEFLIYFQGTGAADDSGLPNDRFFAVRPEGSVSTLKIQRTERGDSAVYLCASSPSGPWDNEQFFGPGTRLTVL.

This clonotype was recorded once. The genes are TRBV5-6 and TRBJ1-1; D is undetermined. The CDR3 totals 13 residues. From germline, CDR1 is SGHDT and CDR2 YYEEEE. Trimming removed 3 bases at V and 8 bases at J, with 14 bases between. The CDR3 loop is CASSSPYTTEAFF. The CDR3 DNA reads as TGTGCCAGCAGCTCCCCATACACTACCGAAGCTTTCTTT.

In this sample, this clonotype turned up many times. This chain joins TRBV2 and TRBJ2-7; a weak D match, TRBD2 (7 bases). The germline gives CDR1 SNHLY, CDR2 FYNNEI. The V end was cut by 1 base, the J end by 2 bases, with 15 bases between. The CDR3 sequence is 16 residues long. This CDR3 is CASSEGEWRGPYEQYF. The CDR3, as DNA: TGTGCCAGCAGTGAAGGGGAGTGGCGGGGGCCCTACGAGCAGTACTTC.

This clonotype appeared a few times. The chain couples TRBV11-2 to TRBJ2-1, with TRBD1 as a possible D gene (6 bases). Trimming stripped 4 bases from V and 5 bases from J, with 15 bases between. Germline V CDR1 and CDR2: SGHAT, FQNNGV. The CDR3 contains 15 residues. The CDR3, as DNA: TGTGCCAGCAGCTCTCCGGGACACACAAACAATGAGCAGTTCTTC. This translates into CASSSPGHTNNEQFF.

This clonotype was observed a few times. CDR3: CASSSEGSGYTF. The CDR3 DNA is TGTGCCAGCAGCTCAGAAGGGTCTGGCTACACCTTC. The genes are TRBV7-2 and TRBJ1-2; D uncertain. Trimming shortened V by 4 bases and J by 7 bases, and 10 bases separated the two germline ends. This CDR3 has 12 amino acids. Germline V gives CDR1 SGHTA, CDR2 FQGNSA. Based on the CDR3 plus reference TRBV7-2 and TRBJ1-2, the full variable domain is GAGVSQSPSNKVTEKGKDVELRCDPISGHTALYWYRQSLGQGLEFLIYFQGNSAPDKSGLPSDRFSAERTGGSVSTLTIQRTQQEDSAVYLCASSSEGSGYTFGSGTRLTVV.

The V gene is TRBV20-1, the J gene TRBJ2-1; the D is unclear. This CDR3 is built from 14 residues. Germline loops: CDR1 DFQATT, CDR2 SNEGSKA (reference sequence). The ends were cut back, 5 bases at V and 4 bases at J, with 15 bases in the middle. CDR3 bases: TGCAGTGCTCTCCCTTCCTTGAAATACAATGAGCAGTTCTTC. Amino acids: CSALPSLKYNEQFF.

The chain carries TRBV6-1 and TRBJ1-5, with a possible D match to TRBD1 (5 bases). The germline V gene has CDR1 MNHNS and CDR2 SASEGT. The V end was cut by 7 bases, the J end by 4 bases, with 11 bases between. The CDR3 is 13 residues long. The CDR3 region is CASTPGRNQPQHF. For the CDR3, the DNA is TGTGCCAGCACACCGGGACGGAATCAGCCCCAGCATTTT.

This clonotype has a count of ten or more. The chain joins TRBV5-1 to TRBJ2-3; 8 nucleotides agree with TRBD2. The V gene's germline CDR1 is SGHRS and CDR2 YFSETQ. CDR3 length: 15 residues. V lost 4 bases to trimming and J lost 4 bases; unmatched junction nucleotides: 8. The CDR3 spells CASSVVIAGPDTQYF. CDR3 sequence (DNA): TGCGCCAGCAGCGTGGTAATAGCGGGACCAGATACGCAGTATTTT.

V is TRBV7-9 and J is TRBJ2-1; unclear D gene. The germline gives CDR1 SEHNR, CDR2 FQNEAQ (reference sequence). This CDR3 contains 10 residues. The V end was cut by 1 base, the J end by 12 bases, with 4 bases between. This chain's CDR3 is CASSLESQFF. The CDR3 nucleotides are TGTGCCAGCAGCTTAGAGTCGCAGTTCTTC.

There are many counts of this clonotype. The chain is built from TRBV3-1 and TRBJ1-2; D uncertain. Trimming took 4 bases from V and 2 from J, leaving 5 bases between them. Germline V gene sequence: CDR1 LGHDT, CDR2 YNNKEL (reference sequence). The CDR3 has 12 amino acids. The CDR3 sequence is CASSRRNYGYTF. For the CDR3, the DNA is TGTGCCAGCAGCCGACGGAACTATGGCTACACCTTC.

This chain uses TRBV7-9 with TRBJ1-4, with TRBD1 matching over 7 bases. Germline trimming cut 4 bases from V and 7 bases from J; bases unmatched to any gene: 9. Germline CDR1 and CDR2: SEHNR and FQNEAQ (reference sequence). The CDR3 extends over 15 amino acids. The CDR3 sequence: CASSSRQGGGEKLFF. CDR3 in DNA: TGTGCCAGCAGCTCTCGACAGGGAGGTGGTGAAAAACTGTTTTTT.

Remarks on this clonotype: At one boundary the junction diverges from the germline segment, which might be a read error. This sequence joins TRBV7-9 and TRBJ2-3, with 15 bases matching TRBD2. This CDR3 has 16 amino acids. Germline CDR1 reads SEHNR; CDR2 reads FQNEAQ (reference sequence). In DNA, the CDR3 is TGCGCCAGCAGCTCAAGGACTAGCGGGGGGGCAGATACGCAGTATTTT. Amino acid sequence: CASSSRTSGGADTQYF.